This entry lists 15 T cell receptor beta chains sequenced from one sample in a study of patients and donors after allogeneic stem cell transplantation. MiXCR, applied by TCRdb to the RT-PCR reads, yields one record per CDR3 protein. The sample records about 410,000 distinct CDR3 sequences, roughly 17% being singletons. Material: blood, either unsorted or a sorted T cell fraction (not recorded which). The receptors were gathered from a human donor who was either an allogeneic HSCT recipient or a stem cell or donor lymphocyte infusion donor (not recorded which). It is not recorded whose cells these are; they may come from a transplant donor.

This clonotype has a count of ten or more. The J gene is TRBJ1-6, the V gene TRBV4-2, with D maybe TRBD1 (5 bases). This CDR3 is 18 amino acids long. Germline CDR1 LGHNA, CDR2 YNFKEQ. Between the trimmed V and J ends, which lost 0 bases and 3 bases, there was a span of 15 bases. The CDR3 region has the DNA TGTGCCAGCAGCCAAGATTGGAGGGACTCCGGCTATAATTCACCCCTCCACTTT. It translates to CASSQDWRDSGYNSPLHF.

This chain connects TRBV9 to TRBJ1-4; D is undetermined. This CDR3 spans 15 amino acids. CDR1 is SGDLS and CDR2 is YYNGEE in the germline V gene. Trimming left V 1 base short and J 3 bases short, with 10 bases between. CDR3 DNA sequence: TGTGCCAGCAGCGTATCCGCCTGGGCTAATGAAAAACTGTTTTTT. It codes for CASSVSAWANEKLFF.

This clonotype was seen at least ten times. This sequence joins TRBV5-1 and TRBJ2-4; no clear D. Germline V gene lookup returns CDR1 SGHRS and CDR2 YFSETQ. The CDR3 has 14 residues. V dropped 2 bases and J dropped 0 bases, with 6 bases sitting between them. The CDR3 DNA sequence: TGCGCCAGCAGCTTCACAGTAGCCAAAAACATTCAGTACTTC. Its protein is CASSFTVAKNIQYF.

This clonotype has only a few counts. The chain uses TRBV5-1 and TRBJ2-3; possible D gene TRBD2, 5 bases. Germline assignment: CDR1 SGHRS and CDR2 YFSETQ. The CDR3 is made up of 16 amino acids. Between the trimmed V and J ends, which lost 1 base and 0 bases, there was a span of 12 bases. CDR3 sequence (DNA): TGCGCCAGCAGCTTGAGGTTTGGCGGGAGCACAGATACGCAGTATTTT. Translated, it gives CASSLRFGGSTDTQYF.

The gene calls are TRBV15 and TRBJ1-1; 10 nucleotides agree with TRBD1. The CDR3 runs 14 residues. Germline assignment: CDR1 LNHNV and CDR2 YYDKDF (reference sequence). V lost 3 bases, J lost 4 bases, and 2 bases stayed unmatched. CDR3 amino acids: CATSRDRGGTEAFF. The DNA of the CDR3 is TGTGCCACCAGCAGGGACAGGGGGGGCACTGAAGCTTTCTTT.

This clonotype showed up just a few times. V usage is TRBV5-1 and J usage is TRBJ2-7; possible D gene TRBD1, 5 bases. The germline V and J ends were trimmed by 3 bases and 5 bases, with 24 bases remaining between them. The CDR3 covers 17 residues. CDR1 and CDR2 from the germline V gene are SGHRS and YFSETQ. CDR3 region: CASSSNTGITSIHEQYF. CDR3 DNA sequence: TGCGCCAGCAGCTCGAATACAGGTATCACATCGATCCACGAGCAGTACTTC.

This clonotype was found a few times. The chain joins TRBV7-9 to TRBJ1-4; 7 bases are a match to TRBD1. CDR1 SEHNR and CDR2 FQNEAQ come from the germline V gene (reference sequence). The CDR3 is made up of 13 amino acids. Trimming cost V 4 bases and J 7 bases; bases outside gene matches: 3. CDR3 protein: CASSSTGSEKLFF. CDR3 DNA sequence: TGTGCCAGCAGCTCGACAGGGAGTGAAAAACTGTTTTTT.

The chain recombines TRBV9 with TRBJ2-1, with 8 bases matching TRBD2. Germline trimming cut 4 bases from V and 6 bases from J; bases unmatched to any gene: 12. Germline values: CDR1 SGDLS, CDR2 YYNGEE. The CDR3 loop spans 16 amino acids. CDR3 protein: CASSPSGRALGNEQFF. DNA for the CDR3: TGTGCCAGCAGCCCCTCCGGGAGGGCCTTAGGCAATGAGCAGTTCTTC.

The CDR3 bases are TGCGCCAGCAGCCAGCTTGCTTTAGGGGTCTCCTACGAGCAGTACTTC. This sequence encodes CASSQLALGVSYEQYF. The V and J genes are TRBV4-1 and TRBJ2-7; weak D call: TRBD1 (5 bases). Trimming pared 3 bases from V and 0 bases from J, leaving 15 bases between. The length of the CDR3 is 16 residues. Germline V gives CDR1 MGHRA, CDR2 YSYEKL.

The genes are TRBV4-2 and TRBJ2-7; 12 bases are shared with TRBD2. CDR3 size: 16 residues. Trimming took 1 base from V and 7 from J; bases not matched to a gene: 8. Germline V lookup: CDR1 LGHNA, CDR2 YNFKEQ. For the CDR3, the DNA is TGTGCCAGCAGCCAAGGGGGGACTAGCGGGCGAGGGGAGCAGTACTTC. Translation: CASSQGGTSGRGEQYF.

The CDR3 is CASSPSARPVETQYF. The CDR3 coding sequence is TGTGCCAGCAGCCCCTCGGCTCGGCCGGTAGAGACCCAGTACTTC. The rearrangement joins TRBV7-9 to TRBJ2-5; D unclear. The CDR3 totals 15 residues. Germline V CDR1 and CDR2: SEHNR, FQNEAQ (reference sequence). Trimming shortened V by 5 bases and J by 4 bases, and 17 bases separated the two germline ends.

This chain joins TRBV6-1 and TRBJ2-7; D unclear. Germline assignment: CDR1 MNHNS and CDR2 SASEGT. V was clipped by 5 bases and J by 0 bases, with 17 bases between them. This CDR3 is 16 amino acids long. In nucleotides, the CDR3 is TGTGCCAGCAGTCCCCAAAGACGGACGACCTCCTACGAGCAGTACTTC. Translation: CASSPQRRTTSYEQYF.

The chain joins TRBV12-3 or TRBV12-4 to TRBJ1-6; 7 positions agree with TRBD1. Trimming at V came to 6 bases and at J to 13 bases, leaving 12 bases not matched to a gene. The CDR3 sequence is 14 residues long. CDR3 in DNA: TGTGCCAGCAGCCCGGACAGGATCTACAATCCCCTCCACTTT. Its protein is CASSPDRIYNPLHF.

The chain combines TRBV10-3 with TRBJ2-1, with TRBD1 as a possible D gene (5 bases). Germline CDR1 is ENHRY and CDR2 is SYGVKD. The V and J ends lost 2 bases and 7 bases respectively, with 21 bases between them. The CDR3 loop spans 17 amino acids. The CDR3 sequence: CAISERFGQGGRNEQFF. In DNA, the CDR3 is TGTGCCATCAGTGAGAGGTTTGGGCAGGGCGGTAGGAATGAGCAGTTCTTC.

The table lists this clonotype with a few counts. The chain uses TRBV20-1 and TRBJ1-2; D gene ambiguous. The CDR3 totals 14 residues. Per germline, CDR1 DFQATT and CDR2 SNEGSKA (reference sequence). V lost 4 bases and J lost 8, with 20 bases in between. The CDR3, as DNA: TGCAGTGCTATCCGGCGACGGATGCTTGACGGCTACACCTTC. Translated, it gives CSAIRRRMLDGYTF.